This T cell receptor beta chain was sequenced during a study of beta chain features in type 1 diabetes. The CDR3 runs 14 residues. The germline V and J ends were trimmed by 11 bases and 0 bases, with 14 bases remaining between them. Germline CDR1 and CDR2: SGHDN and FVKESK. This clone was seen ten or more times. The entirety of the isolated RNA underwent reverse transcription, so expressed TCRB transcripts were sequenced. Clones were read by immunoSEQ multiplex PCR, and TCRdb kept only the in-frame ones, dropping some. The data hold around 250,000 clones, with 25% to 30% observed a single time. The material sequenced was central memory CD4+ T cells from blood. This TCR was recovered from a man aged 30-40 years in good health. The chain couples TRBV14 to TRBJ2-4, with D unresolved. CDR3 sequence: CAAARKKAKNIQYF. CDR3 nucleotides: TGTGCCGCTGCGCGAAAGAAAGCCAAAAACATTCAGTACTTC.